This TCR beta chain derives from a study of blood T cell repertoires in COVID-19. Study information: Acute and convalescent COVID-19 specimens originated in the United States, Italy and Spain. PBMCs, B-cell-depleted T cells, or T cells provided the cDNA or gDNA that made up the material.

Living in roughly 23 US areas, the participants were between roughly 18 and 89 years of age. The study assigned cohorts using participant-reported clinical history. Method: immunoSEQ multiplex PCR; TCRdb's copy keeps in-frame clones and lacks some. The profile shows 290,000 or so clones, nearly 90% of them singletons. The sequenced sample consisted of PBMCs or T cells enriched from blood (not recorded which). The receptor was derived from a woman between 18 and 29 years old with acute COVID-19.

The CDR3 bases are TGCAGCGCCGTCGCTCAGGGGGCGGGGATTGAAGCTTTCTTT. This codes for CSAVAQGAGIEAFF. The chain recombines TRBV29-1 with TRBJ1-1; TRBD1 matches 8 bases. The germline V gene encodes CDR1 SQVTM and CDR2 ANQGSEA. This CDR3 region has 14 residues. V lost 7 bases and J lost 7; bases outside the gene matches: 14. Together with reference TRBV29-1 and TRBJ1-1, the CDR3 gives the full variable domain: SAVISQKPSRDICQRGTSLTIQCQVDSQVTMMFWYRQQPGQSLTLIATANQGSEATYESGFVIDKFPISRPNLTFSTLTVSNMSPEDSSIYLCSAVAQGAGIEAFFGQGTRLTVV.